This T cell receptor (beta chain) was identified in a study of graft-versus-host responses after intestinal transplantation. In this sample, this clone turned up once. The antigen is unknown. This specimen includes other DNA sequences encoding the same CDR3. The CDR3 is 15 residues long. CDR1 is SGHRS, CDR2 YFSETQ, per germline. V dropped 4 bases and J dropped 0; count of bases not matched to a gene: 5. Here immunoSEQ multiplex PCR was the method, and the copy in TCRdb shows in-frame clones only, minus some. In the table there are more than 90,000 clones, about 92% of which are singletons. The chain uses TRBV5-1 and TRBJ2-3; 7 bases fit TRBD2. Material: unstimulated CD4+ T cells sorted from spleen or lymph node cells, obtained before transplant. The source of this sequence is a human donor who was the organ donor for an intestinal transplant. CDR3 residues: CASSLSGTSTDTQYF. CDR3 nucleotides: TGCGCCAGCAGCCTAAGCGGGACTAGCACAGATACGCAGTATTTT.